What follows are 4 T cell receptor beta chains derived from one specimen sequenced in a study of cytomegalovirus exposure and HLA in healthy donors. It was with 60 Vbeta and 13 Jbeta primers that the PCR ran. Repertoires were generated with immunoSEQ multiplex PCR, while TCRdb's copy carries only in-frame clones and drops some. This table holds over 40,000 clones, 63% found once. Sequencing was carried out using PBMCs. These receptors were obtained from a man aged 55 to 69 in good health and CMV-seropositive.

The gene calls are TRBV7-2 and TRBJ2-7; TRBD2 aligns across 7 bases. Trimming removed 1 base from V and 3 bases from J; junction bases left unmatched: 9. The CDR3 consists of 16 residues. The germline V gene has CDR1 SGHTA and CDR2 FQGNSA. Written as DNA, the CDR3 is TGTGCCAGCAGCTTAGGCGGGGGAGGAGTAGGCTACGAGCAGTACTTC. It codes for CASSLGGGGVGYEQYF.

This clone appeared a few times. The chain employs TRBV19 and TRBJ1-5; no clear D. The V end was cut by 7 bases, the J end by 1 base, with 14 bases between. The CDR3 extends over 15 amino acids. The germline V gene has CDR1 LNHDA and CDR2 SQIVND (reference sequence). Written as DNA, the CDR3 is TGTGCCAGTACGGATCGGGCGGGGAGCAATCAGCCCCAGCATTTT. The encoded protein is CASTDRAGSNQPQHF.

This clone was detected a few times. V usage is TRBV7-9 and J usage is TRBJ2-1, with a weak D call TRBD2 (6 bases). V lost 3 bases, J lost 5 bases, and 11 bases lay in between. The CDR3 spans 14 residues. The germline gives CDR1 SEHNR, CDR2 FQNEAQ (reference sequence). CDR3 region: CASSFVPGDNEQFF. The CDR3 DNA follows: TGTGCCAGCAGCTTTGTCCCGGGAGACAATGAGCAGTTCTTC.

This chain uses TRBV2 with TRBJ2-5; D unclear. Germline values: CDR1 SNHLY, CDR2 FYNNEI. The V end lost 4 bases, the J end lost 2 bases, and 8 bases lay between the germline ends. This CDR3 contains 13 residues. The CDR3 spells CASSVFRQETQYF. The CDR3 coding sequence is TGTGCCAGCAGTGTTTTCAGGCAAGAGACCCAGTACTTC.